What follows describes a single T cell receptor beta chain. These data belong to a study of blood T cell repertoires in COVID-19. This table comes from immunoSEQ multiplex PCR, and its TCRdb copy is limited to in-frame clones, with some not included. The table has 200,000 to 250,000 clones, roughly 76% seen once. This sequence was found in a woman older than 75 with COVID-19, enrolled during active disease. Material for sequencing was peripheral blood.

CDR3 loop: CASSEGWLGEQFF. CDR3 DNA: TGTGCCAGCTCTGAGGGCTGGCTAGGGGAGCAGTTCTTC. V and J are TRBV9 and TRBJ2-1; D is possibly TRBD2 (5 bases). CDR1 SGDLS and CDR2 YYNGEE come from the germline V gene. The CDR3 is 13 amino acids. Trimming removed 7 bases at V and 10 bases at J, with 18 bases between.